The 29 T cell receptor beta chains below come from one sample, sequenced in a study of Ad26.COV2.S vaccination and SARS-CoV-2 variants. The treatment is: 19 received Ad26.COV2.S at low or high dose, single or two shots; several received placebo; per-sample allocation not given. The study sampled participants on day 63 after the first vaccine or placebo injection. Assay: immunoSEQ multiplex PCR; the TCRdb copy retains only in-frame clones and omits some. The sample has a few hundred thousand clones, 87% seen once. This material consisted of peripheral blood, taken in a trial of Ad26.COV2.S vaccine versus placebo. These receptors came from a person aged 18 to 65 who received the Ad26.COV2.S COVID-19 vaccine or a placebo.

The rearrangement joins TRBV30 to TRBJ2-3; TRBD1 matches 11 bases. Germline CDR1 reads GTSNPN; CDR2 reads SVGIG (reference sequence). CDR3 length equals 19 residues. With 3 bases clipped from V and 4 bases from J, the junction kept 18 bases outside the gene matches. CDR3 region: CAWSTIPGQGVDIPDTQYF. The CDR3 bases are TGTGCCTGGAGCACAATCCCGGGACAGGGGGTCGATATTCCAGATACGCAGTATTTT.

On this clone itself: At the DNA level, this CDR3 is encoded by other sequences in the same sample as well. J is TRBJ1-2 and V is TRBV11-2; D is possibly TRBD1 (5 bases). Trimming pared 4 bases from V and 6 bases from J, leaving 9 bases between. The CDR3 sequence is 12 residues long. The germline V gene encodes CDR1 SGHAT and CDR2 FQNNGV. The CDR3 coding sequence is TGTGCCAGCAGCTCCGAAGGGGATGGCTACACCTTC. This translates into CASSSEGDGYTF.

The rearrangement links TRBV7-9 to TRBJ2-3; D is perhaps TRBD2 (7 bases). The CDR3 contains 14 residues. From germline, CDR1 is SEHNR and CDR2 FQNEAQ (reference sequence). The V end lost 6 bases, the J end lost 2 bases, and 12 bases lay between the germline ends. CDR3 in amino acids: CASRKGGVTDTQYF. The DNA of the CDR3 is TGTGCCAGCAGGAAAGGGGGGGTCACAGATACGCAGTATTTT.

The chain combines TRBV19 with TRBJ1-3; TRBD1 aligns across 8 bases. V lost 6 bases and J lost 0; bases outside the gene matches: 7. This CDR3 is 16 amino acids long. Per the germline V gene, CDR1 is LNHDA and CDR2 is SQIVND (reference sequence). CDR3 in DNA: TGTGCCAGTAGCAGAACAGGGGGAAACTCTGGAAACACCATATATTTT. Encoded protein: CASSRTGGNSGNTIYF.

The rearrangement links TRBV19 to TRBJ2-2; D unresolved. This CDR3 is built from 12 residues. CDR1 is LNHDA, CDR2 SQIVND, per germline (reference sequence). V was clipped by 5 bases and J by 9 bases, with 10 bases between them. The CDR3 is CASSFQSRELFF. Written as DNA, the CDR3 is TGTGCCAGTAGTTTCCAGTCCAGGGAGCTGTTTTTT.

This rearrangement joins TRBV2 to TRBJ2-6; 9 bases are a match to TRBD1. The V gene end was trimmed by 4 bases and the J gene end by 0 bases; junction bases not matched to a gene: 10. The CDR3 consists of 19 residues. CDR1 SNHLY and CDR2 FYNNEI come from the germline V gene. The DNA for the CDR3 is TGTGCCAGCAGTGTAAATTGGGGACAGGGTTCCTCTGGGGCCAACGTCCTGACTTTC. Amino acid sequence: CASSVNWGQGSSGANVLTF. Full variable domain (missing parts from reference TRBV2 and TRBJ2-6): EPEVTQTPSHQVTQMGQEVILRCVPISNHLYFYWYRQILGQKVEFLVSFYNNEISEKSEIFDDQFSVERPDGSNFTLKIRSTKLEDSAMYFCASSVNWGQGSSGANVLTFGAGSRLTVL.

The V call is TRBV7-9, the J call TRBJ2-5; 8 bases match TRBD2. J gave up 2 bases and V 1 base, and 3 bases lay outside the gene matches. The CDR3 length is 15 residues. Per the germline V gene, CDR1 is SEHNR and CDR2 is FQNEAQ (reference sequence). The DNA for the CDR3 is TGTGCCAGCAGCTTAGGCGGGGGGTTACAAGAGACCCAGTACTTC. As protein: CASSLGGGLQETQYF.

The V call is TRBV14, the J call TRBJ2-4, with TRBD2 identical over 8 bases. The J segment lost 8 bases and the V segment lost 0 bases, leaving 15 bases of the junction unmatched. The CDR3 loop spans 18 amino acids. Germline V gene data show CDR1 as SGHDN and CDR2 as FVKESK. The CDR3 reads CASSQESGGPAGDDIQYF. CDR3 bases: TGTGCCAGCAGCCAAGAATCCGGGGGTCCAGCGGGAGACGACATTCAGTACTTC.

This chain connects TRBV6-2 or TRBV6-3 to TRBJ2-1; a weak D match, TRBD2 (5 bases). CDR3 length equals 14 residues. Trimming removed 5 bases from V and 4 bases from J, with 12 bases in between. In germline, CDR1 is MNHEY, CDR2 SVGEGT. As DNA, the CDR3 is TGTGCCAGCAGTCCCCGGGGTACGTACAATGAGCAGTTCTTC. This translates into CASSPRGTYNEQFF.

The chain employs TRBV18 and TRBJ1-2; D is ambiguous. Trimming removed 3 bases from V and 8 bases from J, with 16 bases in between. Germline lookup yields CDR1 KGHSH and CDR2 LQKENI. CDR3 length: 14 amino acids. In DNA, the CDR3 is TGTGCCAGCTCACCCGTTGAGGCTCCGGACGGCTACACCTTC. This gives the protein CASSPVEAPDGYTF.

This chain links TRBV19 with TRBJ2-3; the D gene could be TRBD1 or TRBD2 (7 bases each). The CDR3 totals 16 residues. The germline V gene has CDR1 LNHDA and CDR2 SQIVND (reference sequence). V shed 5 bases and J shed 4 bases, with 19 bases lying between them. The CDR3 is CASSGRGGSRADTQYF. DNA of the CDR3: TGTGCCAGTAGTGGCAGGGGGGGAAGTAGGGCAGATACGCAGTATTTT.

V usage is TRBV15 and J usage is TRBJ1-1; 8 nucleotides line up with TRBD1. V was clipped by 2 bases and J by 11 bases; unmatched bases: 4. The germline V gene has CDR1 LNHNV and CDR2 YYDKDF (reference sequence). The CDR3 is 12 residues long. This chain's CDR3 is CATSRQGADAFF. CDR3 sequence (DNA): TGTGCCACCAGCAGACAGGGGGCGGATGCTTTCTTT. Combining the CDR3 with reference TRBV15 and TRBJ1-1 gives the whole variable domain DAMVIQNPRYQVTQFGKPVTLSCSQTLNHNVMYWYQQKSSQAPKLLFHYYDKDFNNEADTPDNFQSRRPNTSFCFLDIRSPGLGDTAMYLCATSRQGADAFFGQGTRLTVV.

The chain joins TRBV30 to TRBJ1-6; 8 bases map to TRBD1. V dropped 2 bases and J dropped 8; count of bases not matched to a gene: 17. This CDR3 has 18 residues. Germline V lookup: CDR1 GTSNPN, CDR2 SVGIG (reference sequence). Here the CDR3 DNA reads TGTGCCTGGAGTTTAGGGACAGGTCTCGGGATGTTGGATTCACCCCTCCACTTT. This sequence encodes CAWSLGTGLGMLDSPLHF. Full variable domain (outside the CDR3, taken from reference TRBV30 and TRBJ1-6): SQTIHQWPATLVQPVGSPLSLECTVEGTSNPNLYWYRQAAGRGLQLLFYSVGIGQISSEVPQNLSASRPQDRQFILSSKKLLLSDSGFYLCAWSLGTGLGMLDSPLHFGNGTRLTVT.

The chain has TRBV4-3 and TRBJ2-3; D gene ambiguous. The CDR3 consists of 13 residues. Trimming pared 0 bases from V and 5 bases from J, leaving 6 bases between. Germline V gene data show CDR1 as LGHNA and CDR2 as YSLEER. Here the CDR3 DNA reads TGCGCCAGCAGCCAAGAGCGACAAGATACGCAGTATTTT. This codes for CASSQERQDTQYF.

This chain uses TRBV6-6 with TRBJ1-5, with a weak D call TRBD1 (5 bases). Trimming took 8 bases from V and 6 from J, leaving 23 bases between them. Germline-derived CDR1 and CDR2 are MNHNY and SVGAGI (reference sequence). This CDR3 has 16 residues. The CDR3 coding sequence is TGTGCCAGCGCAAAACTGGACGGGGGAGCTGGTCAGCCCCAGCATTTT. This sequence encodes CASAKLDGGAGQPQHF.

The V and J genes are TRBV4-2 and TRBJ2-5; D is possibly TRBD1 or TRBD2 (6 bases each). V was clipped by 0 bases and J by 3 bases, with 11 bases between them. The CDR3 is 15 residues long. Looked up from germline, CDR1 is LGHNA and CDR2 is YNFKEQ. The CDR3 DNA reads TGTGCCAGCAGCCAAGATGGGGGGCGGGAAGAGACCCAGTACTTC. Protein: CASSQDGGREETQYF.

The J gene is TRBJ2-1, the V gene TRBV25-1, with D perhaps being TRBD1 or TRBD2 (6 bases each). The V gene lost 2 bases and the J gene lost 4 bases, with 15 bases spanning the gap. Germline loops: CDR1 MGHDK, CDR2 SYGVNS. This CDR3 comprises 16 residues. The CDR3 DNA is TGTGCCAGCAGTGAACTGGCGGGGACAAATTACAATGAGCAGTTCTTC. Amino acids: CASSELAGTNYNEQFF.

The genes are TRBV6-5 and TRBJ2-5; D possibly uses TRBD1 or TRBD2 (5 bases each). The CDR3 runs 16 residues. CDR1 is MNHEY, CDR2 SVGAGI, per germline. Trimming shortened V by 0 bases and J by 3 bases, and 14 bases separated the two germline ends. CDR3 region: CASSYSWGAREETQYF. The CDR3 DNA reads as TGTGCCAGCAGTTACTCCTGGGGCGCGAGGGAAGAGACCCAGTACTTC.

The CDR3 nucleotides read TGTGCCAGCTCCCCCGGGACAGCAGGGAATGAGCAGTTCTTC. Translation gives CASSPGTAGNEQFF. This sequence joins TRBV18 and TRBJ2-1; TRBD1 matches at 7 bases. J was trimmed by 7 bases and V by 6 bases; bases with no gene match: 9. Looked up from germline, CDR1 is KGHSH and CDR2 is LQKENI. The CDR3 totals 14 residues.

The genes are TRBV9 and TRBJ2-1; 9 bases line up with TRBD2. J lost 6 bases, V lost 7 bases, and 11 bases had no gene match. The CDR3 length is 15 residues. CDR1 is SGDLS and CDR2 is YYNGEE in the germline V gene. CDR3 loop: CASGKLAGYGNEQFF. The CDR3 bases are TGTGCCAGCGGGAAGCTAGCGGGATATGGCAATGAGCAGTTCTTC.

In this sample, this clone turned up once. In nucleotides, the CDR3 is TGTGCCATCAGTGAGTCAGGGCGGGGGGGCCAGGAGACCCAGTACTTC. It specifies CAISESGRGGQETQYF. The rearrangement joins TRBV10-3 to TRBJ2-5; 9 bases are a match to TRBD2. The CDR3 has 16 amino acids. V shed 0 bases, J shed 5 bases, and the junction held 7 bases outside the gene matches. The germline gives CDR1 ENHRY, CDR2 SYGVKD.

This clone showed up just a few times. This sequence joins TRBV27 and TRBJ1-6; tentative D call: TRBD1 (5 bases). CDR1 MNHEY and CDR2 SMNVEV come from the germline V gene (reference sequence). With 5 bases removed from V and 0 bases from J, the gap between germline ends came to 14 bases. The CDR3 is 17 residues long. The CDR3 reads CASSPRDRGSYNSPLHF. In DNA form, the CDR3 reads TGTGCCAGCAGTCCCCGGGACCGCGGCTCCTATAATTCACCCCTCCACTTT.

The gene calls are TRBV6-5 and TRBJ2-7, with a tentative D call TRBD2 (5 bases). Germline V gene lookup returns CDR1 MNHEY and CDR2 SVGAGI. The V gene lost 6 bases and the J gene lost 0 bases, with 15 bases spanning the gap. The CDR3 covers 15 residues. The CDR3 is CASSLGERSSYEQYV. DNA of the CDR3: TGTGCCAGCAGCCTCGGGGAGCGGAGCTCCTACGAGCAGTACGTC.

The genes are TRBV5-4 and TRBJ1-6; tentatively, D is TRBD1 (5 bases). Trimming stripped 4 bases from V and 9 bases from J, with 17 bases between. Looked up from germline, CDR1 is SGHNT and CDR2 is YYREEE (reference sequence). This CDR3 is built from 15 residues. The CDR3 nucleotides read TGTGCCAGCAGCCCCTCCGGGACCCCTTTTTCACCCCTCCACTTT. Translation gives CASSPSGTPFSPLHF. The variable domain in full, completed from reference TRBV5-4 and TRBJ1-6, reads ETGVTQSPTHLIKTRGQQVTLRCSSQSGHNTVSWYQQALGQGPQFIFQYYREEENGRGNFPPRFSGLQFPNYSSELNVNALELDDSALYLCASSPSGTPFSPLHFGNGTRLTVT.

The CDR3 is CASSLLPSTNEKLFF. In nucleotides, the CDR3 is TGTGCCAGCAGCCTATTACCTTCAACTAATGAAAAACTGTTTTTT. The chain recombines TRBV7-2 with TRBJ1-4; D is ambiguous. Germline CDR1 is SGHTA and CDR2 is FQGNSA. The germline V and J ends were trimmed by 5 bases and 0 bases, with 10 bases remaining between them. This CDR3 contains 15 residues.

As regards this clone: At one end, the junction sequence differs from germline, possibly due to a read error. The J gene is TRBJ2-6, the V gene TRBV30; D gene uncertain. The CDR3 contains 13 residues. In germline, CDR1 is GTSNPN, CDR2 SVGIG (reference sequence). The CDR3 sequence is CAWLSARANVLTF. The DNA of the CDR3 is TGTGCCTGGCTATCAGCTAGGGCGAACGTCCTGACTTTC.

V is TRBV4-2 and J is TRBJ2-2; 7 nucleotides match TRBD2. Losses at the gene ends were 3 bases for V and 2 bases for J; bases not matched to a gene: 6. The CDR3 contains 16 residues. The germline V gene encodes CDR1 LGHNA and CDR2 YNFKEQ. The CDR3 DNA is TGTGCCAGCAGCCACGGACTAGGGACCAACACCGGGGAGCTGTTTTTT. It specifies CASSHGLGTNTGELFF.

The genes are TRBV4-1 and TRBJ2-5, with 10 bases matching TRBD2. This CDR3 has 14 residues. With V trimmed by 4 bases and J by 4 bases, 3 bases remained unmatched. CDR1 is MGHRA, CDR2 YSYEKL, per germline. This chain's CDR3 is CASSLVAGGETQYF. The CDR3 DNA sequence: TGCGCCAGCAGCCTGGTAGCGGGGGGAGAGACCCAGTACTTC.

A single count supports this clone. The V call is TRBV5-1, the J call TRBJ2-5, with TRBD2 matching over 10 bases. CDR1 is SGHRS and CDR2 is YFSETQ in the germline V gene. CDR3 length: 15 residues. V was clipped by 3 bases and J by 4 bases; unmatched bases: 6. In DNA form, the CDR3 reads TGCGCCAGCAGCTACCAAGCGGGGGGGTCAGAGACCCAGTACTTC. This translates into CASSYQAGGSETQYF.